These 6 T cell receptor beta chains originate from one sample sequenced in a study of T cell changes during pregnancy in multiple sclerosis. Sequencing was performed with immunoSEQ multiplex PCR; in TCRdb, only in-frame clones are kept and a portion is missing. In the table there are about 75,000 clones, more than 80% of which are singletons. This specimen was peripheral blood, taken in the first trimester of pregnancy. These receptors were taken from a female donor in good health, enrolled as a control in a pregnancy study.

In DNA form, the CDR3 reads TGTGCCAGCAGCTTGGATGCCAGGACTAACTATGGCTACACCTTC. It yields the protein CASSLDARTNYGYTF. J is TRBJ1-2 and V is TRBV5-4, with D unclear. Germline V gene sequence: CDR1 SGHNT, CDR2 YYREEE (reference sequence). The CDR3 covers 15 residues. Trimming removed 0 bases at V and 0 bases at J, with 9 bases between.

CDR3 in amino acids: CASSGGRLAGIAGDEQYF. The CDR3 nucleotides read TGCGCCAGCAGTGGGGGGCGACTAGCGGGAATAGCGGGAGACGAGCAGTACTTC. V is TRBV5-1 and J is TRBJ2-7, with TRBD2 identical over 11 bases. The CDR3 sequence is 18 residues long. Germline assignment: CDR1 SGHRS and CDR2 YFSETQ. V was clipped by 5 bases and J by 5 bases; unmatched bases: 18. Complete variable domain (other parts from reference TRBV5-1 and TRBJ2-7): KAGVTQTPRYLIKTRGQQVTLSCSPISGHRSVSWYQQTPGQGLQFLFEYFSETQRNKGNFPGRFSGRQFSNSRSEMNVSTLELGDSALYLCASSGGRLAGIAGDEQYFGPGTRLTVT.

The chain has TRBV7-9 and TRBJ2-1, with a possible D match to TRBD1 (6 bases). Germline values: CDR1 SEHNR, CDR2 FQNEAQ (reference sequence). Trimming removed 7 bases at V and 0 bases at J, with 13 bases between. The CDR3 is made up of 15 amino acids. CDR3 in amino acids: CASIPGESSYNEQFF. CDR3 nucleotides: TGTGCCAGCATCCCAGGGGAGAGCTCCTACAATGAGCAGTTCTTC.

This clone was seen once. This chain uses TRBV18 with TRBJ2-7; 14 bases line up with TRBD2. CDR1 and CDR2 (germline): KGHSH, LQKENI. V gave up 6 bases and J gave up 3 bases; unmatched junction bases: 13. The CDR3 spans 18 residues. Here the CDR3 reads CASSIRGLAGGPYYEQYF. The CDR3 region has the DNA TGTGCCAGCTCGATTCGAGGACTAGCGGGAGGCCCATACTACGAGCAGTACTTC. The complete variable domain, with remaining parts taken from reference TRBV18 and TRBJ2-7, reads NAGVMQNPRHLVRRRGQEARLRCSPMKGHSHVYWYRQLPEEGLKFMVYLQKENIIDESGMPKERFSAEFPKEGPSILRIQQVVRGDSAAYFCASSIRGLAGGPYYEQYFGPGTRLTVT.

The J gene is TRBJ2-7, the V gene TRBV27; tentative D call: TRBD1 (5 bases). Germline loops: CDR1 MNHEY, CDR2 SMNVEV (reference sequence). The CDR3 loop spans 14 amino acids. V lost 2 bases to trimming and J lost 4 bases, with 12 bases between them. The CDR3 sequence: CASSLTQGRYEQYF. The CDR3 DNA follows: TGTGCCAGCAGTTTAACGCAGGGAAGGTACGAGCAGTACTTC.

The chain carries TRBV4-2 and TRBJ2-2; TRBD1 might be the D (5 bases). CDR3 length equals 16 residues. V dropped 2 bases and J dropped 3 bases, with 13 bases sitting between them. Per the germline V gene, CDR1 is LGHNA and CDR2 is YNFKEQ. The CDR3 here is CASSQLRAGDTGELFF. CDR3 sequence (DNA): TGTGCCAGCAGCCAACTCAGGGCCGGCGACACCGGGGAGCTGTTTTTT.